Sequencing of this TCR beta chain was carried out in a study of blood T cell repertoires in COVID-19. Study-wide context: Italy, Spain and the United States were the sources of the convalescent and acute COVID-19 samples.

Source study methods: By means of reference gene primer amplification, nucleated cell counts were estimated. Sequenced by immunoSEQ multiplex PCR; TCRdb stores in-frame clones only, minus some. The V and J calls and clone size are taken from that table; D and trimming were inferred from the DNA. The repertoire holds some 87,000 clones, over 70% seen once, with 35% to 40% in the top ten. CDR3 size: 17 residues. Trimming removed 2 bases at V and 0 bases at J, with 15 bases between. The V gene's germline CDR1 is SGHTA and CDR2 FQGNSA. The count of this clone is one. This receptor was taken from a man of 80 years or more with active or convalescent COVID-19. The gene calls are TRBV7-2 and TRBJ2-3; weak D call: TRBD1 (5 bases). Sample: peripheral blood. The CDR3 loop reads CASSLRVFRQSTDTQYF. The DNA for the CDR3 is TGTGCCAGCAGCTTAAGGGTCTTCCGACAGAGCACAGATACGCAGTATTTT.